This T cell receptor beta chain was recovered during a study of T cells in Graves' hyperthyroidism and ophthalmopathy. Points from the study as a whole: Appearing also in blood were most of the thyroid clonotypes expanded above 0.001. Model output signaled ophthalmopathy a median around 6.9 months ahead of onset.

This clonotype was seen many times. What it binds is not known. The PBMCs were sourced from fresh peripheral blood (10 ml). TCR beta CDR3 region amplification was performed from RNA transcripts. In the first-round RT-PCR of the TCR CDR3, the HTBI primer set was used. TCRdb reprocessed the multiplex PCR reads via MiXCR and lists one record per CDR3 protein. The table records fewer than 900,000 distinct CDR3 sequences, around 20% of them present only once. The clonotype comes from a woman aged 50 to 60 with Graves' hyperthyroidism that later progressed to Graves' ophthalmopathy. Specimen: blood.

Here the CDR3 reads CASSGTADNTEAFF. The CDR3 DNA is TGCGCCAGCAGCGGGACAGCCGATAACACTGAAGCTTTCTTT. The chain couples TRBV5-1 to TRBJ1-1; TRBD1 agrees at 7 bases. The CDR3 covers 14 residues. With V trimmed by 4 bases and J by 2 bases, 5 bases remained unmatched. Germline CDR1 and CDR2: SGHRS and YFSETQ.